The rows below give T cell receptor beta chains drawn from one sample of a study of T cell responses to AZD1222 COVID-19 vaccine. Data came from immunoSEQ multiplex PCR; TCRdb stores just in-frame clones and leaves some out. The sample lists about 97,000 clones, around 89% occurring once. The sequencing used peripheral blood, collected on day 0 of AZD1222 vaccination. The receptors stem from an adult in good health. Both conserved end residues are part of each CDR3. A D gene is named only where the DNA matches it firmly. Expanded clones get a size class; other rows say once, few or many, or leave the size out.

>NA|TRBJ1-1|TRBD1|TRBV7-9
TGTGCCAGCAGCGCGACAGGGGGGAACACTGAAGCTTTCTTT
CASSATGGNTEAFF
>NA|TRBJ2-2|NA|TRBV9
TGTGCCAGCAGCCCTCATGGGGGAGGGACAATCACCGGGGAGCTGTTTTTT
CASSPHGGGTITGELFF
>NA|TRBJ2-3|TRBD2|TRBV4-1
TGCGCCAGCAGCCACCTGACTAGCGGGAGGCGCGATACGCAGTATTTT
CASSHLTSGRRDTQYF
>NA|TRBJ2-1|TRBD2|TRBV11-3
TGTGCCAGCAGCTTAGAGTGGGCGGGAGGTAGCTATGAGCAGTTCTTC
CASSLEWAGGSYEQFF
>few|TRBJ2-5|TRBD2|TRBV9
TGTGCCAGCAGCGTAGGTCTAGCGGAGGGTATTAGTATGGAGACCCAGTACTTC
CASSVGLAEGISMETQYF
>NA|TRBJ2-7|NA|TRBV5-1
TGCGCCAGCAGCTTGGGTAGCGGAGACCTATACTTC
CASSLGSGDLYF
>NA|TRBJ1-2|NA|TRBV10-3
TGTGCCATCAGTGGTACAGGGAGCTATGGCTACACCTTC
CAISGTGSYGYTF
>NA|TRBJ2-1|TRBD1|TRBV2
TGTGCCAGCAGTGGCGGGACAGGGGAAGTCCAGTTCTTC
CASSGGTGEVQFF
>NA|TRBJ2-5|TRBD1|TRBV24-1
TGTGCCACCAGTTCTTCCGGACAGGGGGCGAAAGAGACCCAGTACTTC
CATSSSGQGAKETQYF
>NA|TRBJ1-1|NA|TRBV28
TGTGCCAGCAGTTTTGACGGGATGAACACTGAAGCTTTCTTT
CASSFDGMNTEAFF
>once|TRBJ1-3|TRBD1|TRBV2
TGTGCCAGCATCCTAGGGGGACAGGCCTCTGGAAACACCATATATTTT
CASILGGQASGNTIYF
>once|TRBJ1-5|TRBD1|TRBV7-2
TGTGCCAGCAGCTTGACAGGGGGAGGCAATCAGCCCCAGCATTTT
CASSLTGGGNQPQHF
>NA|TRBJ2-2|NA|TRBV7-3
TGTGCCGGCAGCTTAAGACAGGGAGGAACCGGGGAGCTGTTTTTT
CAGSLRQGGTGELFF
>NA|TRBJ1-6|NA|TRBV6-6
TGTGCCAGCACGGGGGGGCATTCACCCCTCCACTTT
CASTGGHSPLHF
>once|TRBJ1-2|NA|TRBV5-1
TGCGCCAGCAGCTTGGGATGGAACTATGGCTACACCTTC
CASSLGWNYGYTF
>once|TRBJ2-1|NA|TRBV9
TGTGCCAGCAGCGTTGGACTGGCTCGGACGGGTGAGCAGTTCTTC
CASSVGLARTGEQFF
>NA|TRBJ1-1|NA|TRBV30
TGTGCCTGGAGTGTTCAGTCCAAGACTGAAGCTTTCTTT
CAWSVQSKTEAFF
>few|TRBJ1-6|NA|TRBV2
TGTGCCAGCCGGGCCTCCGGCTCACCCCTCCACTTT
CASRASGSPLHF
>NA|TRBJ1-5|NA|TRBV5-6
TGTGCCAGCAGCTCAGCAGGGAATCAGCCCCAGCATTTT
CASSSAGNQPQHF
>NA|TRBJ1-1|TRBD1|TRBV24-1
TGTGCCACCAGTGATACTTCACCGGACAGGGCGCTGACTGAAGCTTTCTTT
CATSDTSPDRALTEAFF